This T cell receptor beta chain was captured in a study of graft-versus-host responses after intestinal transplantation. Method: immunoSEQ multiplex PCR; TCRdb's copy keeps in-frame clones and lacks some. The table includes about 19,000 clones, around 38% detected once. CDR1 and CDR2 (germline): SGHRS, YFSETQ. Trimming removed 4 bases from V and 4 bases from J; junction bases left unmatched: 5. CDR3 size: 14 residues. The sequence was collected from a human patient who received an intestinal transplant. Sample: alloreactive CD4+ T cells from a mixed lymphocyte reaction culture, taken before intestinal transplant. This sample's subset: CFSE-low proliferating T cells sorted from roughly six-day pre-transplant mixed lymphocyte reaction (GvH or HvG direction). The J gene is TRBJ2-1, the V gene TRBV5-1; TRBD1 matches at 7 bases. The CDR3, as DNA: TGCGCCAGCAGCCCCCACAGGGGTTACAATGAGCAGTTCTTC. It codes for CASSPHRGYNEQFF. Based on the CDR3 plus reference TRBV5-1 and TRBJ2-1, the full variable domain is KAGVTQTPRYLIKTRGQQVTLSCSPISGHRSVSWYQQTPGQGLQFLFEYFSETQRNKGNFPGRFSGRQFSNSRSEMNVSTLELGDSALYLCASSPHRGYNEQFFGPGTRLTVL.